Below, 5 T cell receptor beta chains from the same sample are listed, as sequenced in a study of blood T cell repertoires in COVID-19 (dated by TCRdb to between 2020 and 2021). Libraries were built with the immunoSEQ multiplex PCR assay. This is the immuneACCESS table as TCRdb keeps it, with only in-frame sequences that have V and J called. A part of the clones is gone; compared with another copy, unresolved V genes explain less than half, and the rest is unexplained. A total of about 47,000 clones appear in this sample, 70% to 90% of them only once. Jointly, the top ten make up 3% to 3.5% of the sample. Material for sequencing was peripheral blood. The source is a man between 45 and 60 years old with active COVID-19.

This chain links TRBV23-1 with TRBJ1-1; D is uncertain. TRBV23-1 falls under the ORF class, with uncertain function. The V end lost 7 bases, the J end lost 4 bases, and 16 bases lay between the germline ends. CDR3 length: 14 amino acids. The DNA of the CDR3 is TGCGCCAGCACCCGCATGGGCCCTGGCACTGAAGCTTTCTTT. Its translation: CASTRMGPGTEAFF.

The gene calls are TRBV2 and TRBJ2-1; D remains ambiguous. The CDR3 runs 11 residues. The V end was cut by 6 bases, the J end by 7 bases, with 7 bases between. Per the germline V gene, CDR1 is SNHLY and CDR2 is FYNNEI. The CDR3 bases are TGTGCCAGCAGGATCCAGAATGAGCAGTTCTTC. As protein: CASRIQNEQFF.

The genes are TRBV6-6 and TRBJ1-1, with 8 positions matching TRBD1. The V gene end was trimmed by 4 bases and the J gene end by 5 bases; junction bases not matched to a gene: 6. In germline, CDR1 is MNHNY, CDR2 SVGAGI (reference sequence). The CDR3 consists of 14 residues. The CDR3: CASSLGQEGTEAFF. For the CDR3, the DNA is TGTGCCAGCAGTTTGGGACAGGAGGGGACTGAAGCTTTCTTT.

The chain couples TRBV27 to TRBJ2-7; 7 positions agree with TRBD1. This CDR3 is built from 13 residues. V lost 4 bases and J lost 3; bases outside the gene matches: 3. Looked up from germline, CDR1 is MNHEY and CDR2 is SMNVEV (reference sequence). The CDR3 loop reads CASSWGQRYEQYF. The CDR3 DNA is TGTGCCAGCAGTTGGGGACAGCGCTACGAGCAGTACTTC.

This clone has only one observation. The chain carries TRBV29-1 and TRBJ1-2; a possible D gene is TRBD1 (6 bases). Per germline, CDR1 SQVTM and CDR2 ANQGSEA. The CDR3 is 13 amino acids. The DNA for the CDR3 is TGCAGTTCTTCTCCCACAGGGATGGATGGCTACACCTTC. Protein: CSSSPTGMDGYTF.